Shown below are 18 T cell receptor beta chains from a single sample sequenced in a study of T cell responses to AZD1222 COVID-19 vaccine. Some clones are missing from TCRdb's copy, which holds only in-frame ones; the method was immunoSEQ multiplex PCR. The sample holds 84,000 or so clones, roughly nine tenths seen once. The sequencing here drew on peripheral blood, taken on day 0 of AZD1222 vaccination. These receptors were obtained from an adult in good health.

This sequence joins TRBV5-1 and TRBJ2-3; D might be TRBD1 (5 bases). Germline CDR1 reads SGHRS; CDR2 reads YFSETQ. The ends were cut back, 0 bases at V and 2 bases at J, with 13 bases in the middle. CDR3 length: 16 amino acids. The CDR3 here is CASSLGRQFNTDTQYF. CDR3 DNA sequence: TGCGCCAGCAGCTTGGGGAGACAGTTCAACACAGATACGCAGTATTTT.

This chain joins TRBV6-5 and TRBJ1-2; perhaps TRBD1 as D (5 bases). The germline V gene encodes CDR1 MNHEY and CDR2 SVGAGI. This CDR3 is built from 15 residues. The germline V and J ends were trimmed by 0 bases and 7 bases, with 15 bases remaining between them. The CDR3 is CASSYSSRRRGGYTF. The CDR3 DNA is TGTGCCAGCAGTTACTCTTCCAGGAGAAGGGGTGGCTACACCTTC.

V is TRBV10-2 and J is TRBJ2-2; D possibly corresponds to TRBD1 (5 bases). CDR1 is WSHSY and CDR2 is SAAADI in the germline V gene. CDR3 length: 14 residues. V lost 7 bases to trimming and J lost 6 bases, with 15 bases between them. This chain's CDR3 is CASTLRGSAGELFF. The CDR3 nucleotides are TGCGCCAGCACCCTAAGGGGTTCAGCCGGGGAGCTGTTTTTT.

The gene calls are TRBV19 and TRBJ1-4; D call uncertain. Germline CDR1 LNHDA, CDR2 SQIVND (reference sequence). The V end lost 1 base, the J end lost 4 bases, and 10 bases lay between the germline ends. The CDR3 extends over 15 amino acids. CDR3 region: CASSIGNRLNEKLFF. In DNA, the CDR3 is TGTGCCAGTAGTATAGGGAACAGACTTAATGAAAAACTGTTTTTT.

The chain joins TRBV3-1 (or the pseudogene TRBV3-2) to TRBJ2-7; a weak D match, TRBD2 (6 bases). Germline V gene sequence: CDR1 LGHDT, CDR2 YNNKEL (reference sequence). Trimming pared 1 base from V and 5 bases from J, leaving 9 bases between. The CDR3 contains 13 residues. The CDR3 here is CASSQAGANEQYF. CDR3 nucleotide sequence: TGTGCCAGCAGCCAAGCGGGAGCTAACGAGCAGTACTTC.

The rearrangement uses TRBV28 and TRBJ2-7, with 7 nucleotides matching TRBD1. CDR3 size: 17 residues. Germline values: CDR1 MDHEN, CDR2 SYDVKM. V was clipped by 4 bases and J by 2 bases; unmatched bases: 14. The CDR3 protein is CASSSRTGPRSAYEQYF. The CDR3 DNA reads TGTGCCAGCAGTTCCCGGACAGGACCTAGAAGCGCCTACGAGCAGTACTTC.

The rearrangement links TRBV15 to TRBJ2-1; 15 bases are a match to TRBD2. The CDR3 runs to 15 residues. Germline V CDR1 and CDR2: LNHNV, YYDKDF (reference sequence). Trimming at V came to 3 bases and at J to 10 bases, leaving 4 bases not matched to a gene. The CDR3 region has the DNA TGTGCCACCAGCAGGGGACTAGCGGGAGGTGAAGAGCAGTTCTTC. This codes for CATSRGLAGGEEQFF.

The V gene is TRBV19, the J gene TRBJ2-1, with 12 bases lining up with TRBD1. V lost 0 bases, J lost 1 base, and 7 bases stayed unmatched. Looked up from germline, CDR1 is LNHDA and CDR2 is SQIVND (reference sequence). The CDR3 length is 19 residues. The CDR3 is CASSIEGTGGGWSYNEQFF. The CDR3 DNA follows: TGTGCCAGTAGTATAGAAGGGACAGGGGGCGGCTGGTCCTACAATGAGCAGTTCTTC. Supplemented by reference TRBV19 and TRBJ2-1, the full variable domain reads DGGITQSPKYLFRKEGQNVTLSCEQNLNHDAMYWYRQDPGQGLRLIYYSQIVNDFQKGDIAEGYSVSREKKESFPLTVTSAQKNPTAFYLCASSIEGTGGGWSYNEQFFGPGTRLTVL.

The J gene is TRBJ2-3, the V gene TRBV9; 10 nucleotides match TRBD2. V was clipped by 1 base and J by 5 bases; unmatched bases: 4. The CDR3 sequence is 15 residues long. Germline assignment: CDR1 SGDLS and CDR2 YYNGEE. The CDR3 here is CASSVSGRAIDTQYF. Here the CDR3 DNA reads TGTGCCAGCAGCGTAAGCGGGAGGGCCATAGATACGCAGTATTTT.

The CDR3 DNA reads as TGCAGCGTTGAAAAGTCGGCAGGGGCACAGGCTTTCTTT. As protein: CSVEKSAGAQAFF. The V call is TRBV29-1, the J call TRBJ1-1; D might be TRBD1 (6 bases). Trimming took off 2 bases at V and 11 bases at J, with 18 bases between the two ends. In germline, CDR1 is SQVTM, CDR2 ANQGSEA. The CDR3 contains 13 residues. The full variable domain, in which reference TRBV29-1 and TRBJ1-1 provide the parts outside the CDR3, is SAVISQKPSRDICQRGTSLTIQCQVDSQVTMMFWYRQQPGQSLTLIATANQGSEATYESGFVIDKFPISRPNLTFSTLTVSNMSPEDSSIYLCSVEKSAGAQAFFGQGTRLTVV.

This clone was seen more than once but under ten times. The chain uses TRBV5-1 and TRBJ2-5; the D gene is possibly TRBD2 (5 bases). V was clipped by 3 bases and J by 2 bases, with 11 bases between them. CDR3 length equals 14 residues. The germline CDR1 and CDR2 sequences are SGHRS and YFSETQ. The CDR3 sequence is CASSWNGKQETQYF. For the CDR3, the DNA is TGCGCCAGCAGCTGGAACGGGAAGCAAGAGACCCAGTACTTC.

The chain uses TRBV11-1 and TRBJ1-2, with 7 positions matching TRBD1. Trimming at V came to 6 bases and at J to 3 bases, leaving 7 bases not matched to a gene. Germline V gene lookup returns CDR1 SGHAT and CDR2 FQDESV (reference sequence). This CDR3 comprises 14 residues. CDR3 protein: CASRGDRDDYGYTF. The CDR3 bases are TGTGCCAGCAGGGGAGACAGGGACGACTATGGCTACACCTTC.

This rearrangement joins TRBV5-1 to TRBJ2-1; D possibly corresponds to TRBD2 (6 bases). V was shortened by 4 bases and J by 9 bases, with 23 bases between the two germline ends. The CDR3 is 16 residues long. The germline V gene has CDR1 SGHRS and CDR2 YFSETQ. In DNA form, the CDR3 reads TGCGCCAGCAGCCTTACCGGGACTGGGACGTTGGGTGAGCAGTTCTTC. This sequence encodes CASSLTGTGTLGEQFF.

The V and J genes are TRBV7-8 and TRBJ1-3; the D gene is possibly TRBD1 (6 bases). This CDR3 region has 13 residues. Trimming shortened V by 1 base and J by 8 bases, and 9 bases separated the two germline ends. The germline V gene has CDR1 SGHVS and CDR2 FQNEAQ. The CDR3 reads CASSLEGVDTIYF. The CDR3 DNA sequence: TGTGCCAGCAGCTTAGAGGGGGTAGACACCATATATTTT.

The V gene is TRBV2, the J gene TRBJ2-7; tentative D call: TRBD1 (6 bases). The CDR3 loop spans 14 amino acids. The germline V and J ends were trimmed by 5 bases and 2 bases, with 13 bases remaining between them. Germline CDR1 is SNHLY and CDR2 is FYNNEI. DNA of the CDR3: TGTGCCAGCAGTACTGTCCGGACAGCCTACGAGCAGTACTTC. As protein: CASSTVRTAYEQYF.

The chain couples TRBV13 to TRBJ1-1; TRBD1 matches at 8 bases. The CDR3 has 14 amino acids. Germline V gives CDR1 PRHDT, CDR2 FYEKMQ (reference sequence). J lost 1 base, V lost 7 bases, and 5 bases had no gene match. CDR3 sequence reads: CASTADRANTEAFF. In DNA, the CDR3 is TGTGCCAGCACCGCGGACAGGGCGAACACTGAAGCTTTCTTT.

This chain links TRBV7-2 with TRBJ1-1; tentatively, D is TRBD1 (5 bases). The CDR3 spans 13 residues. V gave up 6 bases and J gave up 4 bases, with 12 bases separating them. Germline CDR1 is SGHTA and CDR2 is FQGNSA. The DNA of the CDR3 is TGTGCCAGCAGGCCAGGGTATGGCACTGAAGCTTTCTTT. Translated, it gives CASRPGYGTEAFF. Using reference TRBV7-2 and TRBJ1-1 for the parts outside the CDR3, the full variable domain is GAGVSQSPSNKVTEKGKDVELRCDPISGHTALYWYRQSLGQGLEFLIYFQGNSAPDKSGLPSDRFSAERTGGSVSTLTIQRTQQEDSAVYLCASRPGYGTEAFFGQGTRLTVV.

This clone was detected once. The chain couples TRBV6-5 to TRBJ2-5; D gene uncertain. The germline V gene has CDR1 MNHEY and CDR2 SVGAGI. Trimming took off 7 bases at V and 0 bases at J, with 6 bases between the two ends. The CDR3 loop spans 12 amino acids. This CDR3 reads CASMGNQETQYF. CDR3 DNA sequence: TGTGCCAGCATGGGAAACCAAGAGACCCAGTACTTC.